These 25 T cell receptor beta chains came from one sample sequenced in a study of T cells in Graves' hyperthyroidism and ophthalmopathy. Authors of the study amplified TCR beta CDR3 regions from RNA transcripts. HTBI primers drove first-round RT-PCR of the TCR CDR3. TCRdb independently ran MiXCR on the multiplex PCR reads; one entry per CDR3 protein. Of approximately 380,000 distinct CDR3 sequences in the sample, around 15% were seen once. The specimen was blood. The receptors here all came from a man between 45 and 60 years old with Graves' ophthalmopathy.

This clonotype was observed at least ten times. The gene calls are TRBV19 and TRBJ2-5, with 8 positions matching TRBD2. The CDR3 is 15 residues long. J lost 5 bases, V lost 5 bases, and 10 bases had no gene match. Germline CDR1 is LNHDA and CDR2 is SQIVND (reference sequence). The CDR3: CASSLSGSLVETQYF. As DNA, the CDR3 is TGTGCCAGTAGTCTGAGCGGGAGTTTAGTCGAGACCCAGTACTTC. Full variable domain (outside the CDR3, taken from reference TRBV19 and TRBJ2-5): DGGITQSPKYLFRKEGQNVTLSCEQNLNHDAMYWYRQDPGQGLRLIYYSQIVNDFQKGDIAEGYSVSREKKESFPLTVTSAQKNPTAFYLCASSLSGSLVETQYFGPGTRLLVL.

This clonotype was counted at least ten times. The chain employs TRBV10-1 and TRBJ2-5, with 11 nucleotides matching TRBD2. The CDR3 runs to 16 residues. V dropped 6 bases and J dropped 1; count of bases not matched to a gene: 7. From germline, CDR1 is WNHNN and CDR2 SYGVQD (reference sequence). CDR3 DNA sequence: TGCGCCAGCAGCTTTCTAGCGGGAGGCTCCCAAGAGACCCAGTACTTC. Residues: CASSFLAGGSQETQYF.

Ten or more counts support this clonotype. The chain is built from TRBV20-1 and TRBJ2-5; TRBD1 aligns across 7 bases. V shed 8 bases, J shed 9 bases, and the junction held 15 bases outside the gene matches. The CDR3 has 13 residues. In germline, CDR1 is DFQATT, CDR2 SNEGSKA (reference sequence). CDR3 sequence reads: CSCQDRAVRSQYF. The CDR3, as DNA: TGCAGTTGCCAAGACAGGGCCGTCAGGTCCCAGTACTTC.

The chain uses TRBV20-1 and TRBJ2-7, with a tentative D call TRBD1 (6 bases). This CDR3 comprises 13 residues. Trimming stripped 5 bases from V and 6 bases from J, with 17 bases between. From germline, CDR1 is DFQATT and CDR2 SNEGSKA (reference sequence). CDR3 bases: TGCAGTGCTGGACAGACAGGATTTAGCGAGCAGTACTTC. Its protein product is CSAGQTGFSEQYF.

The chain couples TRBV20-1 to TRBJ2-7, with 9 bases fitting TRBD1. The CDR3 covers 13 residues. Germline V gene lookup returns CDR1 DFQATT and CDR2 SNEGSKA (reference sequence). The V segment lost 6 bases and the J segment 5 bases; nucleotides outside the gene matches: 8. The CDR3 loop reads CSALGTGLHEQYF. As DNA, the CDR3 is TGCAGTGCACTCGGGACAGGGCTCCACGAGCAGTACTTC.

DNA for the CDR3: TGTGCCAGCAGCCAAGAAACAGGGAACACCGGGGAGCTGTTTTTT. It encodes CASSQETGNTGELFF. This chain connects TRBV14 to TRBJ2-2; tentatively, D is TRBD1 (5 bases). Germline V gene data show CDR1 as SGHDN and CDR2 as FVKESK. There are 15 residues in the CDR3. Trimming removed 0 bases from V and 1 base from J, with 6 bases in between.

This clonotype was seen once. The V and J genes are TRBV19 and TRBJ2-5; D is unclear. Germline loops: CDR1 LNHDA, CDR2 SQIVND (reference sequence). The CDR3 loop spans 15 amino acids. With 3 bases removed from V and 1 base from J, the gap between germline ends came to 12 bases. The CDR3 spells CASSMGGYPQETQYF. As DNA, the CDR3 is TGTGCCAGTAGTATGGGTGGATACCCCCAAGAGACCCAGTACTTC.

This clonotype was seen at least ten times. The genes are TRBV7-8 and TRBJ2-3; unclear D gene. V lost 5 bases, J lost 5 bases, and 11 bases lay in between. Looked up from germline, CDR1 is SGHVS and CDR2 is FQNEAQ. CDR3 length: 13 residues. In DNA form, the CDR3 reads TGTGCCAGCAGCCCCCCGGTTGTAGATACGCAGTATTTT. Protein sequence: CASSPPVVDTQYF.

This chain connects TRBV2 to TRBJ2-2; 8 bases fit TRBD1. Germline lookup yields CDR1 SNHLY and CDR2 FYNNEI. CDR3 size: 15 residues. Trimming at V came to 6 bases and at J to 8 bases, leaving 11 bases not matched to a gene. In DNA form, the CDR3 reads TGTGCCAGCAGCCCCAGGGGGACAGGTGAAGGGGAGCTGTTTTTT. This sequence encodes CASSPRGTGEGELFF.

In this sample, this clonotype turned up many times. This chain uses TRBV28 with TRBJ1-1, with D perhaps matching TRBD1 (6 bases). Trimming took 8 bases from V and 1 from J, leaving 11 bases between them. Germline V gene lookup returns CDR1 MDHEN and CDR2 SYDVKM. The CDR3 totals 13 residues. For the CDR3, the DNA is TGTGCCAGCTATATGACAGGGAACACTGAAGCTTTCTTT. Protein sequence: CASYMTGNTEAFF.

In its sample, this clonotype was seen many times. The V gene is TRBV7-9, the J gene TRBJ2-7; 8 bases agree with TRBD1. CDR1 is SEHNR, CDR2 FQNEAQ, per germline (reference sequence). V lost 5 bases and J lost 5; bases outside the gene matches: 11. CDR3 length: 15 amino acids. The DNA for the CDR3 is TGTGCCAGCAGCCCAGATGGCAGGGGGCTCCACGAGCAGTACTTC. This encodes CASSPDGRGLHEQYF.

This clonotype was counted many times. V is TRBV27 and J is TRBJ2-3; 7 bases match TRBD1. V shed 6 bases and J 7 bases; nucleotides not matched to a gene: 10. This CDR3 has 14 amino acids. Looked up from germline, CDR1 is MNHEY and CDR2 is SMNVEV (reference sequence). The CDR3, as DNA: TGTGCCAGCAGGAACCGACAGGGCGGGCATACGCAGTATTTT. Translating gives CASRNRQGGHTQYF.

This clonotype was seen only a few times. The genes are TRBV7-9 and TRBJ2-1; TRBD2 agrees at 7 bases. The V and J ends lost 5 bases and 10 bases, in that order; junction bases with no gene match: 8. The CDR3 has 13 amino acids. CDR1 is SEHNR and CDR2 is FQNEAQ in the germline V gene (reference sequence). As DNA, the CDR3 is TGTGCCAGCAGCCCCCGGCGGGAGAACGAGCAGTTCTTC. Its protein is CASSPRRENEQFF.

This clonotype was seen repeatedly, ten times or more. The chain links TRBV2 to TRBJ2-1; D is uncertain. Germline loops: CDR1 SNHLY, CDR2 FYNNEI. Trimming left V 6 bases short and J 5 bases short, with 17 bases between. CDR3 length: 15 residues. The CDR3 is CASSPRGSQNNEQFF. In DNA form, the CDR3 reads TGTGCCAGCAGCCCAAGAGGTAGCCAAAACAATGAGCAGTTCTTC.

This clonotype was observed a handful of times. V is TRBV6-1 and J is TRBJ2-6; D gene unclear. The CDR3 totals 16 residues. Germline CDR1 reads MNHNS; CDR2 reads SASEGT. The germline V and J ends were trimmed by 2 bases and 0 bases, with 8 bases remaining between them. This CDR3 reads CASSESLLSGANVLTF. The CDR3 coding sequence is TGTGCCAGCAGTGAAAGTCTTCTCTCTGGGGCCAACGTCCTGACTTTC.

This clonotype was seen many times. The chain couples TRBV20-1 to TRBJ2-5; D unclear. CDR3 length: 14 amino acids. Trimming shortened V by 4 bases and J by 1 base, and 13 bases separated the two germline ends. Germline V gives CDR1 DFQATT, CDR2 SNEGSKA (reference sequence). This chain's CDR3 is CSATLGLGQETQYF. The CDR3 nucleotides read TGCAGTGCTACCTTAGGCCTAGGCCAAGAGACCCAGTACTTC.

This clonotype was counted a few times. CDR3 sequence: CASSSRFPGRENYEQYF. The CDR3 DNA reads as TGTGCCAGCAGCTCCCGATTCCCGGGCAGGGAGAACTACGAGCAGTACTTC. The rearrangement joins TRBV7-8 to TRBJ2-7, with D perhaps TRBD1 or TRBD2 (5 bases each). This CDR3 has 17 amino acids. CDR1 is SGHVS and CDR2 is FQNEAQ in the germline V gene. Trimming removed 4 bases from V and 3 bases from J, with 22 bases in between.

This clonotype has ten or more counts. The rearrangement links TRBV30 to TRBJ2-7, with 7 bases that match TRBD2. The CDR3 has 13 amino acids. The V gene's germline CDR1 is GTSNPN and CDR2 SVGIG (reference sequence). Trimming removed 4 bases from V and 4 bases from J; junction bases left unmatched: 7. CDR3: CAWKSSGRYEQYF. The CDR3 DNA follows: TGTGCCTGGAAGTCTAGCGGTCGGTACGAGCAGTACTTC.

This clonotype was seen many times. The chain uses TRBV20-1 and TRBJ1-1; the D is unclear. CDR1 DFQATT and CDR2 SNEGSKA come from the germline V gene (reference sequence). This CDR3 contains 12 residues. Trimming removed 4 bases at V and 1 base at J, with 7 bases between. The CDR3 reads CSANLGNTEAFF. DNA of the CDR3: TGCAGTGCTAATCTCGGGAACACTGAAGCTTTCTTT.

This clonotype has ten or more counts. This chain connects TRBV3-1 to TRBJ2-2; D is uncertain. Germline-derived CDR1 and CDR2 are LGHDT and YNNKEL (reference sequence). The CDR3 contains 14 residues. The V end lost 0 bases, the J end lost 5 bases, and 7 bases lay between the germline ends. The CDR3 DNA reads TGTGCCAGCAGCCAAGAGTGGGGTACCGGGGAGCTGTTTTTT. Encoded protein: CASSQEWGTGELFF.

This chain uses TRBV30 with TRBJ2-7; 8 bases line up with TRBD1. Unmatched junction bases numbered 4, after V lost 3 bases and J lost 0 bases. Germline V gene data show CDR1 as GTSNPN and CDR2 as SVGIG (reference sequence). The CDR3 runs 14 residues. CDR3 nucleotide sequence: TGTGCCTGGAGCAGCAGGGGGCGCTCCTACGAGCAGTACTTC. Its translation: CAWSSRGRSYEQYF.

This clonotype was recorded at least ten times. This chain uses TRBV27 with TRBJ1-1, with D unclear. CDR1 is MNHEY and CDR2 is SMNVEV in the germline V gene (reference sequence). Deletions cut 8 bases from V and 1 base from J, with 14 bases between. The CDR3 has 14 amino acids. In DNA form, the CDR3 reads TGTGCCAGCCATCCCCTCGCGAGGAACACTGAAGCTTTCTTT. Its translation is CASHPLARNTEAFF.

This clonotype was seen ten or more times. The CDR3 here is CASSASGSSTDTQYF. CDR3 nucleotide sequence: TGTGCCAGCAGCGCAAGCGGGAGTAGCACAGATACGCAGTATTTT. The rearrangement uses TRBV3-1 and TRBJ2-3; 8 nucleotides agree with TRBD2. V gave up 5 bases and J gave up 0 bases; unmatched junction bases: 4. Germline assignment: CDR1 LGHDT and CDR2 YNNKEL (reference sequence). This CDR3 region has 15 residues.

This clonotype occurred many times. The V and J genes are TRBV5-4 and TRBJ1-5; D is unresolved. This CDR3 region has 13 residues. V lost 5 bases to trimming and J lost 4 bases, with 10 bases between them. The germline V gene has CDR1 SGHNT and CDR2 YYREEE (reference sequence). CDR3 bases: TGTGCCAGCAGTCATGACCCAAATCAGCCCCAGCATTTT. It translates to CASSHDPNQPQHF.

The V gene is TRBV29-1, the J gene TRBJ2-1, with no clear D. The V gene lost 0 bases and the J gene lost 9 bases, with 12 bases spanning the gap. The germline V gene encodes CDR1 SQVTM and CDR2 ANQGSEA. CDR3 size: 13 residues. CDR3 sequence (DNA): TGCAGCGTTGAAGATCTCGCCTCGGGTGAGCAGTTCTTC. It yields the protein CSVEDLASGEQFF.